The 5 T cell receptor beta chains given below trace back to one sample, sequenced in a study of regulatory T cells in long-lasting Graves disease. According to the study, TCR beta libraries were built with iRepertoire HTBI primers and CDR3-region Arm-PCR. TCRdb reprocessed the multiplex PCR reads with MiXCR, giving one entry per CDR3 protein. This table holds a few hundred thousand distinct CDR3 sequences, about 20% found once. The time point: persistent/refractory GD, antithyroid drugs over 5 years with positive TRAb. With RNA extracted from PBMCs as input, the TCR library was made. Sequencing used peripheral blood mononuclear cells (PBMCs), obtained when the disease was refractory, from a patient treated with antithyroid drugs. These receptors all come from a female donor with Graves disease.

This chain joins TRBV10-3 and TRBJ1-2, with 8 bases aligning to TRBD1. The J segment lost 0 bases and the V segment lost 4 bases, leaving 4 bases of the junction unmatched. This CDR3 contains 15 residues. Per the germline V gene, CDR1 is ENHRY and CDR2 is SYGVKD. This CDR3 reads CAISGSRGPNYGYTF. CDR3 nucleotides: TGTGCCATCAGTGGATCCAGGGGGCCTAACTATGGCTACACCTTC.

In its sample, this clonotype was seen many times. This chain uses TRBV7-8 with TRBJ1-1; D might be TRBD1 (6 bases). With 5 bases removed from V and 7 bases from J, the gap between germline ends came to 20 bases. CDR1 SGHVS and CDR2 FQNEAQ come from the germline V gene. CDR3 length equals 15 residues. In DNA, the CDR3 is TGTGCCAGCAGCCTCCAGGGGAGGGGAGTAAGTGAAGCTTTCTTT. It is translated as CASSLQGRGVSEAFF.

V and J are TRBV7-9 and TRBJ1-1, with D uncertain. The CDR3 has 14 amino acids. V was shortened by 8 bases and J by 2 bases, with 15 bases between the two germline ends. Germline V gene data show CDR1 as SEHNR and CDR2 as FQNEAQ (reference sequence). The CDR3 coding sequence is TGTGCCAGCGGGGTCAGCCTCGGAAACACTGAAGCTTTCTTT. It encodes CASGVSLGNTEAFF.

This clonotype was detected only a few times. The chain joins TRBV7-3 to TRBJ2-2, with 13 bases aligning to TRBD2. J lost 8 bases, V lost 3 bases, and 3 bases had no gene match. The CDR3 sequence is 15 residues long. Germline CDR1 is SGHTA and CDR2 is FQGTGA. The CDR3 region has the DNA TGTGCCAGCAGCTTGCGGACTAGCGGGAGTGGGGAGCTGTTTTTT. It translates to CASSLRTSGSGELFF.

The sample holds a few counts of this clonotype. This chain uses TRBV7-8 with TRBJ2-2; the match to TRBD2 covers 7 bases. CDR1 and CDR2 from the germline V gene are SGHVS and FQNEAQ. The V gene end was trimmed by 1 base and the J gene end by 4 bases; junction bases not matched to a gene: 3. The CDR3 totals 15 residues. CDR3 region: CASSLVSSGTGELFF. The CDR3, as DNA: TGTGCCAGCAGCTTAGTATCTAGCGGCACCGGGGAGCTGTTTTTT.